The 27 T cell receptor beta chains in this list originate from one sample, sequenced in a study of OX40 agonist ivuxolimab in advanced cancers. Generated by immunoSEQ multiplex PCR, the TCRdb table keeps only in-frame clones and is missing some. The repertoire includes more than 70,000 clones, 81% of them detected once, and 5% sits in the top ten. This specimen consisted of CD4+ or CD8+ T cells sorted from blood, obtained in a trial of the OX40 agonist ivuxolimab. The receptors here all came from an adult with an advanced solid tumor such as melanoma, head and neck, liver or kidney cancer.

The chain's CDR3 is CAAKTGAGTDTQYF. DNA for the CDR3: TGTGCCGCTAAAACGGGGGCCGGCACAGATACGCAGTATTTT. The rearrangement links TRBV2 to TRBJ2-3; perhaps D is TRBD1 or TRBD2 (6 bases each). The CDR3 has 14 amino acids. CDR1 and CDR2 (germline): SNHLY, FYNNEI. The germline V and J ends were trimmed by 11 bases and 1 base, with 16 bases remaining between them.

The chain couples TRBV6-6 to TRBJ2-5; no firm D call. The CDR3 is 13 amino acids. The V end lost 4 bases, the J end lost 1 base, and 7 bases lay between the germline ends. Germline V gives CDR1 MNHNY, CDR2 SVGAGI (reference sequence). DNA for the CDR3: TGTGCCAGCAGTTCGCCCCCCCAAGAGACCCAGTACTTC. The encoded protein is CASSSPPQETQYF.

The V call is TRBV15, the J call TRBJ2-2; TRBD2 matches 11 bases. CDR3 length: 16 amino acids. The V segment lost 0 bases and the J segment 7 bases; nucleotides outside the gene matches: 4. Per germline, CDR1 LNHNV and CDR2 YYDKDF (reference sequence). The DNA for the CDR3 is TGTGCCACCAGCAGAGATCAACTAGCGGGAGACGGGGAGCTGTTTTTT. It is translated as CATSRDQLAGDGELFF.

The chain employs TRBV7-2 and TRBJ2-3; 7 positions match TRBD1. Germline CDR1 and CDR2: SGHTA and FQGNSA. The CDR3 sequence is 13 residues long. After removal of 3 bases from V and 3 bases from J, the junction contained 0 bases not matched to a gene. The CDR3 sequence: CASSLDRTDTQYF. CDR3 in DNA: TGTGCCAGCAGCTTGGACAGGACAGATACGCAGTATTTT.

The rearrangement links TRBV5-1 to TRBJ2-2; tentative D call: TRBD1 (5 bases). The CDR3 sequence is 14 residues long. V lost 2 bases to trimming and J lost 4 bases, with 9 bases between them. CDR1 is SGHRS, CDR2 YFSETQ, per germline. The CDR3 loop is CASSFKGFTGELFF. CDR3 nucleotide sequence: TGCGCCAGCAGCTTTAAGGGGTTCACCGGGGAGCTGTTTTTT.

The chain links TRBV9 to TRBJ1-5; no definite D call. This CDR3 has 14 residues. Germline V lookup: CDR1 SGDLS, CDR2 YYNGEE. The germline V and J ends were trimmed by 0 bases and 5 bases, with 9 bases remaining between them. This CDR3 is CASSVEGSYQPQHF. The CDR3 nucleotides read TGTGCCAGCAGCGTAGAGGGTTCTTATCAGCCCCAGCATTTT.

The V and J genes are TRBV6-6 and TRBJ2-7, with TRBD2 matching over 7 bases. Trimming took 7 bases from V and 0 from J; bases not matched to a gene: 6. The CDR3 runs to 14 residues. Germline V CDR1 and CDR2: MNHNY, SVGAGI (reference sequence). The CDR3 nucleotides are TGTGCCAGCAATCAAGCGGGGAGCTCCTACGAGCAGTACTTC. Amino acids: CASNQAGSSYEQYF.

Only one count was recorded for this clone. J is TRBJ2-6 and V is TRBV29-1, with TRBD1 as a possible D gene (6 bases). V lost 4 bases and J 4 bases, leaving 11 bases between the germline ends. This CDR3 comprises 14 residues. Germline assignment: CDR1 SQVTM and CDR2 ANQGSEA. CDR3 in DNA: TGCAGCGTTGTTTTCGGGACAGGGGCCAACGTCCTGACTTTC. It translates to CSVVFGTGANVLTF. The whole variable domain, remainder taken from reference TRBV29-1 and TRBJ2-6, is SAVISQKPSRDICQRGTSLTIQCQVDSQVTMMFWYRQQPGQSLTLIATANQGSEATYESGFVIDKFPISRPNLTFSTLTVSNMSPEDSSIYLCSVVFGTGANVLTFGAGSRLTVL.

This sequence joins TRBV4-2 and TRBJ2-2; 9 bases agree with TRBD2. V dropped 0 bases and J dropped 3; count of bases not matched to a gene: 11. This CDR3 spans 19 amino acids. Per germline, CDR1 LGHNA and CDR2 YNFKEQ. CDR3 residues: CASSQDQPVAGGHTGELFF. In nucleotides, the CDR3 is TGTGCCAGCAGCCAAGATCAACCTGTTGCGGGAGGGCACACCGGGGAGCTGTTTTTT.

The chain carries TRBV5-6 and TRBJ1-4, with D perhaps matching TRBD1 (6 bases). Per germline, CDR1 SGHDT and CDR2 YYEEEE. There are 16 residues in the CDR3. V lost 4 bases and J 0 bases, leaving 13 bases between the germline ends. The CDR3 spells CASSARDIATNEKLFF. The CDR3 nucleotides are TGTGCCAGCAGCGCCCGGGACATCGCAACTAATGAAAAACTGTTTTTT. The whole variable domain, remainder taken from reference TRBV5-6 and TRBJ1-4, is DAGVTQSPTHLIKTRGQQVTLRCSPKSGHDTVSWYQQALGQGPQFIFQYYEEEERQRGNFPDRFSGHQFPNYSSELNVNALLLGDSALYLCASSARDIATNEKLFFGSGTQLSVL.

V and J are TRBV7-3 and TRBJ2-1, with 8 bases matching TRBD2. The germline gives CDR1 SGHTA, CDR2 FQGTGA. V lost 2 bases and J lost 12; bases outside the gene matches: 9. The CDR3 runs to 14 residues. The CDR3 protein is CASSLSPAGEGQFF. The CDR3 nucleotides read TGTGCCAGCAGCTTATCACCAGCGGGAGAGGGGCAGTTCTTC.

The chain is built from TRBV6-1 and TRBJ1-3, with D unclear. Germline CDR1 reads MNHNS; CDR2 reads SASEGT. The CDR3 length is 10 residues. The chain's CDR3 is CAIFGNTIYF. CDR3 nucleotides: TGTGCTATTTTTGGAAACACCATATATTTT.

V is TRBV5-1 and J is TRBJ2-5; D perhaps matches TRBD1 (6 bases). Per the germline V gene, CDR1 is SGHRS and CDR2 is YFSETQ. CDR3 length equals 14 residues. Trimming cost V 7 bases and J 0 bases, with 13 bases left between them. The chain's CDR3 is CASWRQGYQETQYF. The CDR3 DNA reads TGCGCCAGCTGGAGGCAGGGGTACCAAGAGACCCAGTACTTC.

The chain combines TRBV4-1 with TRBJ1-6; D is unresolved. Between the trimmed V and J ends, which lost 1 base and 8 bases, there was a span of 9 bases. Germline CDR1 is MGHRA and CDR2 is YSYEKL. This CDR3 is 14 amino acids long. The CDR3 protein is CASSQGQMDSPLHF. CDR3 DNA: TGCGCCAGCAGCCAAGGTCAGATGGATTCACCCCTCCACTTT.

This chain uses TRBV7-3 with TRBJ1-2; 7 nucleotides align to TRBD1. Germline CDR1 is SGHTA and CDR2 is FQGTGA. V lost 3 bases and J lost 4; bases outside the gene matches: 8. The CDR3 spans 15 residues. CDR3 sequence reads: CASSFTGQLIYGYTF. CDR3 in DNA: TGTGCCAGCAGCTTTACGGGACAGTTAATCTATGGCTACACCTTC.

The chain uses TRBV6-1 and TRBJ2-6, with D unresolved. Germline V gene lookup returns CDR1 MNHNS and CDR2 SASEGT. The CDR3 is 15 residues long. Trimming took 1 base from V and 0 from J, leaving 4 bases between them. The CDR3 here is CASSEENSGANVLTF. CDR3 bases: TGTGCCAGCAGTGAAGAGAACTCTGGGGCCAACGTCCTGACTTTC.

The rearrangement uses TRBV11-3 and TRBJ2-7; D call uncertain. Germline CDR1 is SGHNT and CDR2 is YENEEA. CDR3 length equals 12 residues. Between the trimmed V and J ends, which lost 1 base and 5 bases, there was a span of 6 bases. CDR3 coding DNA: TGTGCCAGCAGCTTAGTAATACACGAGCAGTACTTC. Its translation is CASSLVIHEQYF.

The V call is TRBV6-4, the J call TRBJ2-5; 8 bases map to TRBD2. Unmatched junction bases numbered 5, after V lost 3 bases and J lost 2 bases. The length of the CDR3 is 15 residues. Germline-derived CDR1 and CDR2 are MRHNA and SNTAGT. CDR3 sequence reads: CASSEAGGAQETQYF. CDR3 DNA sequence: TGTGCCAGCAGTGAAGCCGGGGGGGCGCAAGAGACCCAGTACTTC.

The genes are TRBV5-6 and TRBJ1-2; a weak D match, TRBD1 (6 bases). Between the trimmed V and J ends, which lost 0 bases and 6 bases, there was a span of 9 bases. Germline V gene sequence: CDR1 SGHDT, CDR2 YYEEEE. The CDR3 covers 13 residues. Here the CDR3 DNA reads TGTGCCAGCAGCTTGGCCGGGGGCCATGGCTACACCTTC. This codes for CASSLAGGHGYTF. Variable domain in full (rest from reference TRBV5-6 and TRBJ1-2): DAGVTQSPTHLIKTRGQQVTLRCSPKSGHDTVSWYQQALGQGPQFIFQYYEEEERQRGNFPDRFSGHQFPNYSSELNVNALLLGDSALYLCASSLAGGHGYTFGSGTRLTVV.

This chain links TRBV19 with TRBJ1-2; weak D call: TRBD1 (6 bases). CDR3 length: 17 residues. The V and J ends lost 0 bases and 8 bases respectively, with 22 bases between them. The germline V gene encodes CDR1 LNHDA and CDR2 SQIVND (reference sequence). This CDR3 reads CASSIDHDSGDRRGYTF. CDR3 in DNA: TGTGCCAGTAGTATAGATCACGACTCAGGGGATCGGCGGGGCTACACCTTC. The complete variable domain, with remaining parts taken from reference TRBV19 and TRBJ1-2, reads DGGITQSPKYLFRKEGQNVTLSCEQNLNHDAMYWYRQDPGQGLRLIYYSQIVNDFQKGDIAEGYSVSREKKESFPLTVTSAQKNPTAFYLCASSIDHDSGDRRGYTFGSGTRLTVV.

The chain employs TRBV7-2 and TRBJ1-2, with a weak D call TRBD1 (5 bases). Trimming took 0 bases from V and 7 from J, leaving 12 bases between them. CDR1 is SGHTA and CDR2 is FQGNSA in the germline V gene. The CDR3 covers 14 residues. This CDR3 reads CASSLAGPTGGYTF. The CDR3 region has the DNA TGTGCCAGCAGCTTAGCGGGACCCACCGGTGGCTACACCTTC.

This chain links TRBV4-3 with TRBJ1-5; perhaps TRBD1 as D (5 bases). The germline gives CDR1 LGHNA, CDR2 YSLEER. With 0 bases removed from V and 4 bases from J, the gap between germline ends came to 10 bases. The CDR3 extends over 15 amino acids. The CDR3 DNA reads as TGCGCCAGCAGCCAAGATTGGACAACAAATCAGCCCCAGCATTTT. It encodes CASSQDWTTNQPQHF.

The J gene is TRBJ1-5, the V gene TRBV7-2; D possibly corresponds to TRBD1 (5 bases). Trimming took off 1 base at V and 6 bases at J, with 7 bases between the two ends. Germline values: CDR1 SGHTA, CDR2 FQGNSA. The CDR3 has 13 residues. The CDR3 sequence is CASSLEGFQPQHF. The CDR3 region has the DNA TGTGCCAGCAGCTTAGAGGGGTTTCAGCCCCAGCATTTT.

This clone was recorded a few times. This chain links TRBV5-1 with TRBJ1-2; a possible D gene is TRBD1 (5 bases). CDR1 is SGHRS, CDR2 YFSETQ, per germline. The CDR3 extends over 13 amino acids. Trimming shortened V by 0 bases and J by 8 bases, and 11 bases separated the two germline ends. The CDR3 nucleotides are TGCGCCAGCAGCTTGGGGGACGCGAACGGCTACACCTTC. Protein product: CASSLGDANGYTF.

V is TRBV5-5 and J is TRBJ2-5; D is unresolved. The CDR3 runs to 15 residues. The germline V gene has CDR1 SGHKS and CDR2 YYEKEE (reference sequence). The V end lost 4 bases, the J end lost 5 bases, and 18 bases lay between the germline ends. This CDR3 is CASSLSIRPGETQYF. In DNA form, the CDR3 reads TGTGCCAGCAGCCTATCCATTCGGCCCGGGGAGACCCAGTACTTC.

This sequence joins TRBV21-1 and TRBJ1-5. TRBV21-1 counts as a pseudogene. The CDR3 length is 13 residues. The CDR3, as DNA: TGTGCCAGCAGCAAAGCATTCGAGGAGCCCCAGCATTTT. It yields the protein CASSKAFEEPQHF.

This chain uses TRBV19 with TRBJ1-5; 8 nucleotides line up with TRBD1. The CDR3 is made up of 14 amino acids. Germline V CDR1 and CDR2: LNHDA, SQIVND (reference sequence). With 5 bases clipped from V and 6 bases from J, the junction kept 6 bases outside the gene matches. CDR3 residues: CASSFDRGTQPQHF. The CDR3 coding sequence is TGTGCCAGTAGTTTTGACAGGGGCACTCAGCCCCAGCATTTT.